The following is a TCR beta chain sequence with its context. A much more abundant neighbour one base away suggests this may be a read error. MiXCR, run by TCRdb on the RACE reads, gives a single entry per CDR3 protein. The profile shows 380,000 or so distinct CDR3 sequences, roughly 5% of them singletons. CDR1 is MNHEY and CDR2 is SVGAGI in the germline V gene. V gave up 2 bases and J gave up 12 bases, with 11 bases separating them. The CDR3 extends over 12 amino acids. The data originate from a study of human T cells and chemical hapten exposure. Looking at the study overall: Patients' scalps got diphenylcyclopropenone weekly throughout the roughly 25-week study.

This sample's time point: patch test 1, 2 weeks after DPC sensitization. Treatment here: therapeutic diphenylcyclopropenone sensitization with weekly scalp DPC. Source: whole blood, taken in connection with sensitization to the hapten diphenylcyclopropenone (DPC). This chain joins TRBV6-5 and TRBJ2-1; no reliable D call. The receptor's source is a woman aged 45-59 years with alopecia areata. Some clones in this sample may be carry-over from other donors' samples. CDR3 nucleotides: TGTGCCAGCAGTTACCTCTCGGGTGTGCAGTTCTTC. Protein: CASSYLSGVQFF.